The source of this TCR beta chain is a study of cytomegalovirus exposure and HLA in healthy donors. Measured with immunoSEQ multiplex PCR; TCRdb has only the in-frame clones, and not every one. The table lists under 300,000 clones, approximately 84% of them singletons. Germline CDR1 reads LNHDA; CDR2 reads SQIVND (reference sequence). V was pared by 3 bases and J by 7 bases, with 8 bases of the junction left unmatched. This CDR3 is built from 15 residues. The rearrangement joins TRBV19 to TRBJ2-5; 10 bases line up with TRBD1. This receptor was identified in a woman in her twenties or thirties in good health and CMV-seropositive. What was sequenced was PBMCs. DNA of the CDR3: TGTGCCAGTAGTATCCCGGGACAGGGGAGCGCGACCCAGTACTTC. The encoded protein is CASSIPGQGSATQYF. Drawing the rest from reference TRBV19 and TRBJ2-5, the complete variable domain is DGGITQSPKYLFRKEGQNVTLSCEQNLNHDAMYWYRQDPGQGLRLIYYSQIVNDFQKGDIAEGYSVSREKKESFPLTVTSAQKNPTAFYLCASSIPGQGSATQYFGPGTRLLVL.